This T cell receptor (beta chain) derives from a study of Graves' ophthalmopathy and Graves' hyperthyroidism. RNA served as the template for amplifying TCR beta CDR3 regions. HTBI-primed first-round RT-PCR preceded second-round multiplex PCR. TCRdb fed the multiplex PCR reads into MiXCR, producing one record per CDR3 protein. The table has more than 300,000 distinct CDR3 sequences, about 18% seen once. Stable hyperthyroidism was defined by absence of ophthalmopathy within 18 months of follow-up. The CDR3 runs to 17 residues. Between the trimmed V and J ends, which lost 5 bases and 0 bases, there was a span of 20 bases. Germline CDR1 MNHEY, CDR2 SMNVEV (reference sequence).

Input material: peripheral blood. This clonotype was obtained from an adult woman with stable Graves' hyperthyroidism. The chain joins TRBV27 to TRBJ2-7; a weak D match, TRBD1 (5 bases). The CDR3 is CASSPTFPTVNSYEQYF. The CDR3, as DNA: TGTGCCAGCAGTCCCACATTCCCGACAGTTAACTCCTACGAGCAGTACTTC.